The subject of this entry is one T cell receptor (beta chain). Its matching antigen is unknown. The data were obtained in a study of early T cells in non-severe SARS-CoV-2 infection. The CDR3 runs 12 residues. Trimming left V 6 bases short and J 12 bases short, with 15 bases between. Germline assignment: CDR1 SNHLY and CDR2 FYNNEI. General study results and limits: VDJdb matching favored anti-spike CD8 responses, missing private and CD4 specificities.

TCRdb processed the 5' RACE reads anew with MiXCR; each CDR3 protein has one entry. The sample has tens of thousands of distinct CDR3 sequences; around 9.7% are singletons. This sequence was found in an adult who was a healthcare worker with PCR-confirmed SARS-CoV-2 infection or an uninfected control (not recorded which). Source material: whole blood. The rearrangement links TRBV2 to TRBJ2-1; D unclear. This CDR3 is CASSRATPGQFF. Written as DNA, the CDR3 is TGTGCCAGCAGCCGTGCGACCCCGGGGCAGTTCTTC.